The 18 T cell receptor beta chains listed next were all sequenced from one sample in a study of blood T cell repertoires in COVID-19. This table comes from immunoSEQ multiplex PCR, and its TCRdb copy is limited to in-frame clones, with some not included. The sample consists of 150,000 to 200,000 clones, approximately 80% of them appearing once. Sequencing was carried out using peripheral blood. These receptor sequences come from a woman aged 40 to 50 with COVID-19, enrolled during active disease.

The chain carries TRBV7-2 and TRBJ1-2; 9 bases agree with TRBD1. The CDR3 has 13 residues. The germline gives CDR1 SGHTA, CDR2 FQGNSA. V shed 5 bases, J shed 8 bases, and the junction held 6 bases outside the gene matches. As DNA, the CDR3 is TGTGCCAGCAGCCCTAGGACAGGGGAAGGCTACACCTTC. Translated, it gives CASSPRTGEGYTF.

This clone appeared a single time. CDR3 nucleotide sequence: TGTGCCAGCAGCTTAAGTGCGGGGCCAGGCACAGATACGCAGTATTTT. Translation gives CASSLSAGPGTDTQYF. V gene TRBV11-3 combines with J gene TRBJ2-3; weak D call: TRBD2 (6 bases). The CDR3 runs 16 residues. Looked up from germline, CDR1 is SGHNT and CDR2 is YENEEA. The V gene lost 2 bases and the J gene lost 1 base, with 13 bases spanning the gap. Together with reference TRBV11-3 and TRBJ2-3, the CDR3 gives the full variable domain: EAGVVQSPRYKIIEKKQPVAFWCNPISGHNTLYWYLQNLGQGPELLIRYENEEAVDDSQLPKDRFSAERLKGVDSTLKIQPAELGDSAVYLCASSLSAGPGTDTQYFGPGTRLTVL.

This chain links TRBV28 with TRBJ2-3; the match to TRBD1 covers 7 bases. The trim removed 5 bases at V and 0 bases at J, leaving 11 bases unmatched. CDR1 is MDHEN and CDR2 is SYDVKM in the germline V gene. The CDR3 has 17 amino acids. The CDR3 spells CASSLYRQGPSTDTQYF. The CDR3 DNA sequence: TGTGCCAGCAGTCTCTACCGACAGGGTCCTAGCACAGATACGCAGTATTTT.

The chain couples TRBV6-5 to TRBJ2-1, with D possibly TRBD1 on 5 matching bases. Trimming took 6 bases from V and 12 from J, leaving 12 bases between them. The CDR3 extends over 11 amino acids. Germline lookup yields CDR1 MNHEY and CDR2 SVGAGI. The CDR3 DNA reads as TGTGCCAGCAGCTCCGGACACGTGCAGTTCTTC. Encoded protein: CASSSGHVQFF.

The chain combines TRBV28 with TRBJ1-6, with D possibly TRBD1 on 5 matching bases. This CDR3 is built from 15 residues. V lost 6 bases to trimming and J lost 4 bases, with 13 bases between them. CDR1 is MDHEN and CDR2 is SYDVKM in the germline V gene. CDR3 sequence (DNA): TGTGCCAGCAGGGCCTTGACAGATTATAATTCACCCCTCCACTTT. As protein: CASRALTDYNSPLHF.

The rearrangement links TRBV7-3 to TRBJ2-5, with TRBD1 matching 10 bases. The germline V gene has CDR1 SGHTA and CDR2 FQGTGA. This CDR3 region has 17 residues. V was clipped by 4 bases and J by 5 bases; unmatched bases: 13. The DNA for the CDR3 is TGTGCCAGCAGCTCGAACCCGGACAGGGGGAGAGTGGAGACCCAGTACTTC. Translation gives CASSSNPDRGRVETQYF.

The V call is TRBV6-6, the J call TRBJ2-7, with D perhaps TRBD1 (8 bases). The length of the CDR3 is 14 residues. Trimming cost V 5 bases and J 4 bases, with 15 bases left between them. Germline loops: CDR1 MNHNY, CDR2 SVGAGI (reference sequence). The CDR3 DNA sequence: TGTGCCAGCAGTATTACAGGGGGGGCGTACGAGCAGTACTTC. Translated, it gives CASSITGGAYEQYF.

This chain links TRBV29-1 with TRBJ1-5; D may be TRBD1 (6 bases). Germline CDR1 reads SQVTM; CDR2 reads ANQGSEA. There are 14 residues in the CDR3. The V end was cut by 4 bases, the J end by 3 bases, with 13 bases between. The CDR3 nucleotides are TGCAGCGTTGCTACAGGGAGGGTCAATCAGCCCCAGCATTTT. It yields the protein CSVATGRVNQPQHF. The whole variable domain, filled in from reference TRBV29-1 and TRBJ1-5, reads SAVISQKPSRDICQRGTSLTIQCQVDSQVTMMFWYRQQPGQSLTLIATANQGSEATYESGFVIDKFPISRPNLTFSTLTVSNMSPEDSSIYLCSVATGRVNQPQHFGDGTRLSIL.

The chain couples TRBV10-2 to TRBJ2-1; D perhaps matches TRBD1 (5 bases). The V end lost 6 bases, the J end lost 9 bases, and 9 bases lay between the germline ends. Germline lookup yields CDR1 WSHSY and CDR2 SAAADI. CDR3 length: 11 residues. CDR3: CASRQTVEQFF. The CDR3 DNA reads as TGCGCCAGCAGGCAGACAGTTGAGCAGTTCTTC.

Points on this clone: The junction does not match germline at one end; this may be a read error. V usage is TRBV7-7 and J usage is TRBJ2-1, with 15 bases matching TRBD2. The CDR3 is made up of 15 amino acids. Germline CDR1 SSHAT, CDR2 FNYEAQ (reference sequence). As DNA, the CDR3 is TGTGCTAGCAGCTTGGGGACTAGCGGGGGGAATGAGCAGTTCTTC. Residues: CASSLGTSGGNEQFF. The variable domain in full, completed from reference TRBV7-7 and TRBJ2-1, reads GAGVSQSPRYKVTKRGQDVTLRCDPISSHATLYWYQQALGQGPEFLTYFNYEAQPDKSGLPSDRFSAERPEGSISTLTIQRTEQRDSAMYRCASSLGTSGGNEQFFGPGTRLTVL.

For the CDR3, the DNA is TGTGCCACCAGTGAATCCGACAGGGGGCAAGCTTTCTTT. The encoded protein is CATSESDRGQAFF. This sequence joins TRBV24-1 and TRBJ1-1; TRBD1 agrees at 10 bases. Germline-derived CDR1 and CDR2 are KGHDR and SFDVKD. The CDR3 sequence is 13 residues long. The V gene end was trimmed by 4 bases and the J gene end by 9 bases; junction bases not matched to a gene: 4.

The chain employs TRBV27 and TRBJ2-7; D is unclear. Trimming shortened V by 6 bases and J by 2 bases, and 8 bases separated the two germline ends. CDR3 length equals 12 residues. The germline V gene has CDR1 MNHEY and CDR2 SMNVEV (reference sequence). CDR3 sequence reads: CASSRYPYEQYF. The CDR3 coding sequence is TGTGCCAGCAGCCGCTATCCCTACGAGCAGTACTTC.

As DNA, the CDR3 is TGCGCCAGCAGCTGGGGGACAGGGCGAACCTACGAGCAGTACTTC. As protein: CASSWGTGRTYEQYF. The gene calls are TRBV5-1 and TRBJ2-7; 9 bases match TRBD1. Looked up from germline, CDR1 is SGHRS and CDR2 is YFSETQ. The junction had 6 bases not matched to a gene; V was cut back by 3 bases and J by 2 bases. This CDR3 is built from 15 residues.

This clone was counted a single time. The chain uses TRBV24-1 and TRBJ1-2, with D hard to call. CDR3 length: 14 residues. With 4 bases removed from V and 2 bases from J, the gap between germline ends came to 10 bases. Germline CDR1 and CDR2: KGHDR and SFDVKD. The CDR3 is CATSDRGLNYGYTF. The CDR3 region has the DNA TGTGCCACCAGTGACCGGGGTTTGAACTATGGCTACACCTTC.

V gene TRBV28 combines with J gene TRBJ2-7; 9 nucleotides agree with TRBD2. The junction had 5 bases not matched to a gene; V was cut back by 3 bases and J by 2 bases. This CDR3 has 15 amino acids. Germline V gene sequence: CDR1 MDHEN, CDR2 SYDVKM. CDR3 sequence reads: CASSLPRGGAYEQYF. The CDR3 bases are TGTGCCAGCAGTTTGCCGCGGGGGGGAGCCTACGAGCAGTACTTC.

The chain employs TRBV27 and TRBJ1-5; the match to TRBD1 covers 9 bases. The CDR3 has 13 amino acids. CDR1 and CDR2 from the germline V gene are MNHEY and SMNVEV (reference sequence). The V gene end was trimmed by 10 bases and the J gene end by 5 bases; junction bases not matched to a gene: 6. The chain's CDR3 is CAMSGTGHQPQHF. The CDR3 region has the DNA TGTGCCATGTCCGGGACAGGGCATCAGCCCCAGCATTTT.

J is TRBJ2-1 and V is TRBV28; 13 nucleotides line up with TRBD2. The trim removed 10 bases at V and 7 bases at J, leaving 7 bases unmatched. CDR1 is MDHEN, CDR2 SYDVKM, per germline. The CDR3 extends over 14 amino acids. CDR3 amino acids: CATTGLAGINEQFF. DNA of the CDR3: TGTGCCACTACGGGACTAGCGGGAATAAATGAGCAGTTCTTC.

The V call is TRBV7-9, the J call TRBJ2-3; D may be TRBD2 (6 bases). The CDR3 runs to 15 residues. CDR1 is SEHNR and CDR2 is FQNEAQ in the germline V gene (reference sequence). Trimming cost V 6 bases and J 3 bases, with 16 bases left between them. The CDR3 loop is CASRGLQRSTDTQYF. CDR3 in DNA: TGTGCCAGCAGGGGACTCCAAAGGTCGACAGATACGCAGTATTTT.